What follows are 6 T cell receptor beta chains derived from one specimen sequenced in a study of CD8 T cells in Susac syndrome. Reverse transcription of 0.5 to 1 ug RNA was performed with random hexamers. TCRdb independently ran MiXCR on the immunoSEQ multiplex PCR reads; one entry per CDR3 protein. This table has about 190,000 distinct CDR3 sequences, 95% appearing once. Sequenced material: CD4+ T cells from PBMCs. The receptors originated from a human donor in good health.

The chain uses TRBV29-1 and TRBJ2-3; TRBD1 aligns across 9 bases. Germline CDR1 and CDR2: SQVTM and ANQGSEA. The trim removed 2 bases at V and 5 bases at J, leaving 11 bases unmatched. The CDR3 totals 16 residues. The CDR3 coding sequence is TGCAGCGTTGAACCCGCGGGACAGGGCAGGGGAGATACGCAGTATTTT. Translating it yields CSVEPAGQGRGDTQYF.

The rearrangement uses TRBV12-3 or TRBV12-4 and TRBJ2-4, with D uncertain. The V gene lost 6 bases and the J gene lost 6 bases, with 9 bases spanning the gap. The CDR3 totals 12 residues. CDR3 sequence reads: CASSEDPNIQYF. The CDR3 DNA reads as TGTGCCAGCAGCGAGGACCCAAACATTCAGTACTTC.

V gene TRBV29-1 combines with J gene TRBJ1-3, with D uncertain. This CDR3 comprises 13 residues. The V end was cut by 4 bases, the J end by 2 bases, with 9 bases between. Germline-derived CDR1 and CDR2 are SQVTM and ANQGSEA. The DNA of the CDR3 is TGCAGCGTTGGCACCGGGGCTGGAAACACCATATATTTT. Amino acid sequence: CSVGTGAGNTIYF.

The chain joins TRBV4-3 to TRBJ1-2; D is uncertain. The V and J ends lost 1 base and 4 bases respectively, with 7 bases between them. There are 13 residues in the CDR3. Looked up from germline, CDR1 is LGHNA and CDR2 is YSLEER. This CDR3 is CASSQVEGYGYTF. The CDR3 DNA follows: TGCGCCAGCAGCCAAGTTGAAGGCTATGGCTACACCTTC.

The CDR3 region is CASSLEGTQETQYF. Here the CDR3 DNA reads TGTGCCAGCAGTTTAGAGGGGACTCAAGAGACCCAGTACTTC. The chain couples TRBV27 to TRBJ2-5; TRBD2 is a possible D gene (6 bases). This CDR3 has 14 amino acids. In germline, CDR1 is MNHEY, CDR2 SMNVEV (reference sequence). Trimming shortened V by 2 bases and J by 2 bases, and 9 bases separated the two germline ends.

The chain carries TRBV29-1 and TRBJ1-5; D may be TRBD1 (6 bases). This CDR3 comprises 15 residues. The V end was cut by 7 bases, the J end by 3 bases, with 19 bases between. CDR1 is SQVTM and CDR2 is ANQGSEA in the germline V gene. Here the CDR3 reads CSALIGTGFNQPQHF. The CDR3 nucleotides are TGCAGCGCTCTCATCGGCACAGGGTTCAATCAGCCCCAGCATTTT.